This TCR beta chain was sequenced during a study of cytomegalovirus exposure and HLA in healthy donors. Repertoires were generated with immunoSEQ multiplex PCR, while TCRdb's copy carries only in-frame clones and drops some. The table includes 150,000 to 250,000 clones, 84% detected once. The sample consisted of PBMCs. The clonotype originates from a woman aged 25 to 39 in good health and CMV-seropositive.

DNA of the CDR3: TGTGCCAGCAGCTTGGACACTAATCAGCCCCAGCATTTT. Residues: CASSLDTNQPQHF. The chain links TRBV7-6 to TRBJ1-5, with D possibly matching TRBD1 (5 bases). CDR1 and CDR2 (germline): SGHVS, FNYEAQ. V lost 3 bases and J 4 bases, leaving 7 bases between the germline ends. The CDR3 runs to 13 residues.